A selection of T cell receptor beta chains follows, all from one sample in a study of high-grade serous ovarian cancer treatment subgroups. TCRdb's table, derived via immunoSEQ multiplex PCR, lists solely in-frame clones and lacks some. The data hold some 10,000 clones, with 55% to 70% observed a single time. The source material was tumor tissue. These receptors were obtained from a human donor with high-grade serous ovarian cancer. Each CDR3 is given with its conserved first and last residue. A D gene is named only where the DNA matches it firmly. Clone size is given for some rows only: seen once, a few or many times, or a class if the clone is expanded.

cdr3_length: 15
j_call: TRBJ2-3
d_call: TRBD1
clone_size: .
v_call: TRBV19
cdr3_aa: CASAPGDRVTDTQYF
cdr3_nt: TGTGCCAGTGCCCCCGGGGACAGGGTCACAGATACGCAGTATTTT

cdr3_length: 14
j_call: TRBJ2-3
d_call: .
clone_size: few
v_call: TRBV29-1
cdr3_aa: CSVEAGLGWDTQYF
cdr3_nt: TGCAGCGTTGAGGCAGGACTGGGATGGGATACGCAGTATTTT

cdr3_length: 14
j_call: TRBJ2-7
d_call: .
clone_size: few
v_call: TRBV5-4
cdr3_aa: CASSATGSSHEQYF
cdr3_nt: TGTGCCAGCAGCGCGACTGGGTCCTCACACGAGCAGTACTTC

cdr3_length: 17
j_call: TRBJ2-3
d_call: TRBD2
clone_size: once
v_call: TRBV5-6
cdr3_aa: CASSSILSGRFTDTQYF
cdr3_nt: TGTGCCAGCAGCTCCATCCTTAGCGGGAGATTTACAGATACGCAGTATTTT

cdr3_length: 15
j_call: TRBJ2-1
d_call: .
clone_size: few
v_call: TRBV7-2
cdr3_aa: CASSLGQLVINEQFF
cdr3_nt: TGTGCCAGCAGCTTAGGTCAACTAGTCATCAATGAGCAGTTCTTC

cdr3_length: 13
j_call: TRBJ1-1
d_call: .
clone_size: .
v_call: TRBV19
cdr3_aa: CASSIGRNTEAFF
cdr3_nt: TGTGCCAGTAGTATAGGTCGGAACACTGAAGCTTTCTTT

cdr3_length: 17
j_call: TRBJ2-1
d_call: TRBD2
clone_size: .
v_call: TRBV4-2
cdr3_aa: CASSHPLAGDSYNEQFF
cdr3_nt: TGTGCCAGCAGCCATCCACTAGCGGGAGACTCCTACAATGAGCAGTTCTTC

cdr3_length: 15
j_call: TRBJ1-5
d_call: TRBD1
clone_size: .
v_call: TRBV6-5
cdr3_aa: CASSPGTGDNQPQHF
cdr3_nt: TGTGCCAGCAGTCCAGGGACAGGGGACAATCAGCCCCAGCATTTT

cdr3_length: 18
j_call: TRBJ2-7
d_call: .
clone_size: .
v_call: TRBV9
cdr3_aa: CASSVAESEGIPPYEQYF
cdr3_nt: TGTGCCAGCAGCGTAGCTGAATCGGAAGGGATCCCACCCTACGAGCAGTACTTC

cdr3_length: 13
j_call: TRBJ1-5
d_call: TRBD1
clone_size: once
v_call: TRBV30
cdr3_aa: CAWQGQPNQPQHF
cdr3_nt: TGTGCCTGGCAGGGACAGCCGAATCAGCCCCAGCATTTT

cdr3_length: 11
j_call: TRBJ1-1
d_call: TRBD1
clone_size: few
v_call: TRBV20-1
cdr3_aa: CRGQGAAEAFF
cdr3_nt: TGCCGGGGGCAGGGGGCTGCTGAAGCTTTCTTT

cdr3_length: 13
j_call: TRBJ2-7
d_call: .
clone_size: .
v_call: TRBV5-1
cdr3_aa: CASSPLISSEQYF
cdr3_nt: TGCGCCAGCAGCCCCCTTATCTCGAGCGAGCAGTACTTC

cdr3_length: 17
j_call: TRBJ2-7
d_call: TRBD1
clone_size: .
v_call: TRBV5-1
cdr3_aa: CASSLFGTGTGTYEQYF
cdr3_nt: TGCGCCAGCAGCTTGTTCGGAACCGGGACAGGGACCTACGAGCAGTACTTC

cdr3_length: 15
j_call: TRBJ1-5
d_call: TRBD1
clone_size: .
v_call: TRBV18
cdr3_aa: CASSPEQGASQPQHF
cdr3_nt: TGTGCCAGCTCACCCGAACAGGGGGCAAGTCAGCCCCAGCATTTT

cdr3_length: 14
j_call: TRBJ1-1
d_call: .
clone_size: once
v_call: TRBV28
cdr3_aa: CASQLGGANTEAFF
cdr3_nt: TGTGCCAGCCAACTCGGAGGGGCGAACACTGAAGCTTTCTTT

cdr3_length: 15
j_call: TRBJ2-2
d_call: .
clone_size: once
v_call: TRBV11-3
cdr3_aa: CASSLGRSNTGELFF
cdr3_nt: TGTGCCAGCAGCTTAGGTAGATCCAACACCGGGGAGCTGTTTTTT

cdr3_length: 17
j_call: TRBJ2-6
d_call: .
clone_size: .
v_call: TRBV4-2
cdr3_aa: CASSQGVLVAGANVLTF
cdr3_nt: TGTGCCAGCAGCCAAGGCGTACTAGTCGCAGGGGCCAACGTCCTGACTTTC

cdr3_length: 14
j_call: TRBJ2-1
d_call: TRBD1
clone_size: .
v_call: TRBV19
cdr3_aa: CASIPGQGYNEQFF
cdr3_nt: TGTGCCAGCATTCCGGGACAGGGCTACAATGAGCAGTTCTTC